The T cell receptor (beta chain) described here comes from a study of T cell responses to AZD1222 COVID-19 vaccine. Study conclusions and caveats: Spike was spanned by vaccine-associated CD4 TCRs, with dominance at 160-218 and 743-854.

With respect to this clone: What it binds is unknown.

This CDR3 is built from 12 residues. V lost 6 bases and J 6 bases, leaving 8 bases between the germline ends. Only in-frame clones appear in the TCRdb table, and some are missing; sequencing was by immunoSEQ multiplex PCR. The data show 130,000 to 150,000 clones, around 89% seen once. This specimen consisted of peripheral blood, obtained on day 0 of AZD1222 vaccination. The V gene is TRBV12-3 or TRBV12-4, the J gene TRBJ2-2; D may be TRBD1 (6 bases). This receptor was taken from an adult in good health. The CDR3 protein is CASRRGSGELFF. CDR3 bases: TGTGCCAGCAGGAGGGGGTCCGGGGAGCTGTTTTTT.